The T cell receptor beta chain under discussion was sequenced for a study of blood T cell repertoires in COVID-19. The wider study: Sites in the United States, Italy and Spain provided acute and convalescent COVID-19 samples. Nucleic acid was either cDNA or gDNA, and it came from T cells, B-cell-depleted T cells, or PBMCs.

The germline V and J ends were trimmed by 2 bases and 0 bases, with 7 bases remaining between them. This CDR3 is built from 14 residues. The germline V gene has CDR1 GTSNPN and CDR2 SVGIG (reference sequence). This table comes from immunoSEQ multiplex PCR, and its TCRdb copy is limited to in-frame clones, with some not included. This table holds more than 20,000 clones, about 73% found once. The TCR was taken from a human donor in a cohort sampled during active or convalescent COVID-19. Sequencing was performed on peripheral blood. V and J are TRBV30 and TRBJ1-4; D remains unclear. The CDR3 sequence: CAWSPRATNEKLFF. The CDR3 coding sequence is TGTGCCTGGAGTCCGCGAGCAACTAATGAAAAACTGTTTTTT.